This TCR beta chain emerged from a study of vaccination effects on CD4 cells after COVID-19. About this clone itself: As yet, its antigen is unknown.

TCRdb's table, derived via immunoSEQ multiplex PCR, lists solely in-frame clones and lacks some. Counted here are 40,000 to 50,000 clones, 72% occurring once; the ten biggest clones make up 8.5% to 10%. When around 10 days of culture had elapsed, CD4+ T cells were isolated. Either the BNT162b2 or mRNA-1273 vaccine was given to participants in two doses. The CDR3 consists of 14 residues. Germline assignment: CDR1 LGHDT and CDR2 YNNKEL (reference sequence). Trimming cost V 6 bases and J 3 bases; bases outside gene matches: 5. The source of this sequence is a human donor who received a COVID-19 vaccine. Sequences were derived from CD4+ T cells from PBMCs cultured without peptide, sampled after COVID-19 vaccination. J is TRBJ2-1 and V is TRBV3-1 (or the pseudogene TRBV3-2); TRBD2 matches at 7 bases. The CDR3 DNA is TGTGCCAGCAGATCTGGGGGGGGCTACAATGAGCAGTTCTTC. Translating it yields CASRSGGGYNEQFF.